The rows below give T cell receptor beta chains drawn from one sample of a study of shared clonotypes between healthy human individuals. Sequencing was performed with immunoSEQ multiplex PCR; in TCRdb, only in-frame clones are kept and a portion is missing. Here the sample spans roughly 1,800,000 clones, 85% to 95% being singletons. The sample was naive CD8+ T cells sorted from blood. The source is a man younger than 30 in good health. Both conserved end residues are part of each CDR3. A D gene is named only where the DNA matches it firmly. Size tells how often a clone was seen (once, few, many) or the class of an expanded clone, and some rows leave it out.

J,D,V,size,DNA,CDR3
TRBJ2-7,-,TRBV5-1,-,TGCGCCAGCAGCTGGCCTTCCGGGACGGATTTTGCCAGGGCCTACGAGCAGTACTTC,CASSWPSGTDFARAYEQYF
TRBJ1-1,-,TRBV27,once,TGTGCCAGCAAGCTTTGGACCTTGAACACTGAAGCTTTCTTT,CASKLWTLNTEAFF
TRBJ2-1,TRBD1,TRBV5-1,-,TGCGCCAGCAGCTTGTTTGAGACAGGGGTTAGCGATGAGCAGTTCTTC,CASSLFETGVSDEQFF
TRBJ2-5,-,TRBV13,-,TGTGCCAGCAGCCCCGGACAGCAGTACCAAGAGACCCAGTACTTC,CASSPGQQYQETQYF
TRBJ2-1,-,TRBV7-9,-,TGTGCCAGCAGCCCGGGGGGCGAGGCAGGAGGGTACAATGAGCAGTTCTTC,CASSPGGEAGGYNEQFF
TRBJ2-2,-,TRBV6-6,once,TGTGCCAGCAGTTACGAAGGGACCGGGGAGCTGTTTTTT,CASSYEGTGELFF
TRBJ1-5,-,TRBV6-6,-,TGTGCCAGCAGTTACTCTCAAGTTAGCAATCAGCCCCAGCATTTT,CASSYSQVSNQPQHF
TRBJ1-1,-,TRBV27,-,TGTGCCAGCAGTTTAGAGTCTCCGGGCACTGAAGCTTTCTTT,CASSLESPGTEAFF
TRBJ1-1,-,TRBV9,few,TGTGCCAGCAGCCCGCTTAGGGCCATGAACACTGAAGCTTTCTTT,CASSPLRAMNTEAFF
TRBJ2-3,-,TRBV7-7,-,TGTGCTAGCAGCTTAGTCGCAGGGGTATTAGATACGCAGTATTTT,CASSLVAGVLDTQYF
TRBJ2-7,TRBD1,TRBV7-9,-,TGTGCCAGCAGCTACGAGACAGGGGTAAGCTACGAGCAGTACTTC,CASSYETGVSYEQYF
TRBJ2-3,-,TRBV4-3,-,TGCGCCAGCAGCCAGGACGCCTTCAGGGGCAGCACAGATACGCAGTATTTT,CASSQDAFRGSTDTQYF
TRBJ2-7,TRBD1,TRBV27,-,TGTGCCAGCTCCTACAGGGGGGCCTACGAGCAGTACTTC,CASSYRGAYEQYF
TRBJ2-7,-,TRBV2,once,TGTGCCAGCAGTGCCCCCGGGACACGATCCTACGAGCAGTACTTC,CASSAPGTRSYEQYF
TRBJ2-7,-,TRBV6-1,-,TGTGCCAGCAGTCAAGGGCAGTTCGAGCAGTACTTC,CASSQGQFEQYF
TRBJ2-7,-,TRBV19,-,TGTGCCAGTAGTATTGGGCCGGCATACGAGCAGTACTTC,CASSIGPAYEQYF